What follows are 23 T cell receptor beta chains derived from one specimen sequenced in a study of blood T cell repertoires in COVID-19. Produced via immunoSEQ multiplex PCR; TCRdb's table is partial and in-frame only. The data hold around 110,000 clones, with roughly 88% observed a single time. The sequencing sample was made of peripheral blood. These receptors came from a man between 40 and 49 years old with acute or convalescent COVID-19.

V gene TRBV7-2 combines with J gene TRBJ1-3, with 8 bases matching TRBD1. The length of the CDR3 is 16 residues. V dropped 6 bases and J dropped 4; count of bases not matched to a gene: 11. The germline V gene encodes CDR1 SGHTA and CDR2 FQGNSA. The DNA for the CDR3 is TGTGCCAGCAGGCTAATGGGACAGGCAGGCGGAAACACCATATATTTT. It is translated as CASRLMGQAGGNTIYF. The full variable domain, its missing parts supplied by reference TRBV7-2 and TRBJ1-3, is GAGVSQSPSNKVTEKGKDVELRCDPISGHTALYWYRQSLGQGLEFLIYFQGNSAPDKSGLPSDRFSAERTGGSVSTLTIQRTQQEDSAVYLCASRLMGQAGGNTIYFGEGSWLTVV.

This clone has just a few counts. This chain connects TRBV3-1 (or the pseudogene TRBV3-2) to TRBJ2-3, with 8 bases fitting TRBD1. Looked up from germline, CDR1 is LGHDT and CDR2 is YNNKEL (reference sequence). After removal of 6 bases from V and 5 bases from J, the junction contained 7 bases not matched to a gene. The CDR3 spans 14 residues. As DNA, the CDR3 is TGTGCCAGCAGTCGAACAGGGGGACAAGATACGCAGTATTTT. Encoded protein: CASSRTGGQDTQYF.

A remark on this clone: At one end the junction does not follow the germline gene, possibly because of a read error. The gene calls are TRBV6-1 and TRBJ1-1; 7 nucleotides match TRBD1. The germline V gene has CDR1 MNHNS and CDR2 SASEGT. The CDR3 has 15 residues. Written as DNA, the CDR3 is TGTGCCAGCAGCGAAGCCCCCAGGGGGACCACTGAAGCTTTCTTT. It is translated as CASSEAPRGTTEAFF.

The rearrangement joins TRBV7-9 to TRBJ2-3; 7 nucleotides agree with TRBD2. CDR1 SEHNR and CDR2 FQNEAQ come from the germline V gene (reference sequence). Trimming cost V 5 bases and J 3 bases; bases outside gene matches: 14. This CDR3 is built from 17 residues. The CDR3 sequence: CASSRALAGVETDTQYF. CDR3 DNA sequence: TGTGCCAGCAGCCGGGCCCTCGCGGGAGTCGAAACAGATACGCAGTATTTT.

Here the CDR3 reads CATDRQGDYGYTF. The DNA for the CDR3 is TGTGCCACTGATCGACAGGGCGACTATGGCTACACCTTC. The genes are TRBV10-3 and TRBJ1-2, with 7 bases identical to TRBD1. The CDR3 totals 13 residues. The V segment lost 10 bases and the J segment 3 bases; nucleotides outside the gene matches: 8. From germline, CDR1 is ENHRY and CDR2 SYGVKD.

This clone was seen just once. This chain connects TRBV6-1 to TRBJ1-2; the match to TRBD1 covers 8 bases. Germline CDR1 MNHNS, CDR2 SASEGT. The CDR3 loop spans 15 amino acids. J gave up 2 bases and V 0 bases, and 2 bases lay outside the gene matches. The CDR3 nucleotides are TGTGCCAGCAGTGAAGCGCAGGGGGCAAACTATGGCTACACCTTC. Translating it yields CASSEAQGANYGYTF.

The chain links TRBV19 to TRBJ1-1, with 7 bases identical to TRBD1. CDR3 size: 13 residues. Germline V gives CDR1 LNHDA, CDR2 SQIVND (reference sequence). With V trimmed by 6 bases and J by 4 bases, 5 bases remained unmatched. As DNA, the CDR3 is TGTGCCAGTAGCCCAGGGGGATTCACTGAAGCTTTCTTT. Residues: CASSPGGFTEAFF.

This sequence joins TRBV29-1 and TRBJ1-4; TRBD1 matches at 8 bases. This CDR3 comprises 12 residues. Trimming removed 7 bases from V and 7 bases from J; junction bases left unmatched: 5. Per germline, CDR1 SQVTM and CDR2 ANQGSEA. The CDR3 loop is CSGGQGGEKLFF. The CDR3, as DNA: TGCAGCGGCGGACAGGGTGGTGAAAAACTGTTTTTT.

The chain carries TRBV2 and TRBJ1-3; D ambiguous. CDR1 is SNHLY and CDR2 is FYNNEI in the germline V gene. The CDR3 contains 13 residues. The ends were cut back, 6 bases at V and 1 base at J, with 7 bases in the middle. The CDR3 is CASRQDSGNTIYF. For the CDR3, the DNA is TGTGCCAGCAGGCAGGATTCTGGAAACACCATATATTTT. The whole variable domain, filled in from reference TRBV2 and TRBJ1-3, reads EPEVTQTPSHQVTQMGQEVILRCVPISNHLYFYWYRQILGQKVEFLVSFYNNEISEKSEIFDDQFSVERPDGSNFTLKIRSTKLEDSAMYFCASRQDSGNTIYFGEGSWLTVV.

This chain's CDR3 is CASSLVSSGSGNTIYF. The DNA for the CDR3 is TGTGCCAGCAGCTTAGTCTCCTCGGGATCCGGAAACACCATATATTTT. The chain combines TRBV7-9 with TRBJ1-3; D remains unclear. This CDR3 contains 16 residues. The ends were cut back, 1 base at V and 4 bases at J, with 14 bases in the middle. Germline V CDR1 and CDR2: SEHNR, FQNEAQ (reference sequence). Together with reference TRBV7-9 and TRBJ1-3, the CDR3 gives the full variable domain: DTGVSQNPRHKITKRGQNVTFRCDPISEHNRLYWYRQTLGQGPEFLTYFQNEAQLEKSRLLSDRFSAERPKGSFSTLEIQRTEQGDSAMYLCASSLVSSGSGNTIYFGEGSWLTVV.

This clone was observed at least ten times. V gene TRBV7-8 combines with J gene TRBJ1-2; TRBD1 agrees at 11 bases. J lost 0 bases, V lost 5 bases, and 5 bases had no gene match. The CDR3 is 16 amino acids. The germline CDR1 and CDR2 sequences are SGHVS and FQNEAQ. The CDR3 nucleotides read TGTGCCAGCAGCCACGGACAGGGGGCTGCTAACTATGGCTACACCTTC. As protein: CASSHGQGAANYGYTF.

The gene calls are TRBV5-1 and TRBJ1-2; D is ambiguous. V dropped 7 bases and J dropped 2 bases, with 15 bases sitting between them. This CDR3 is built from 14 residues. Germline loops: CDR1 SGHRS, CDR2 YFSETQ. The CDR3 coding sequence is TGCGCCAGCTTCCCGGAGGCGGGGAACTATGGCTACACCTTC. Translating it yields CASFPEAGNYGYTF.

This clone was seen once. The V gene is TRBV6-5, the J gene TRBJ2-2, with TRBD1 matching 9 bases. J gave up 7 bases and V 7 bases, and 7 bases lay outside the gene matches. Germline V gives CDR1 MNHEY, CDR2 SVGAGI. The CDR3 runs 14 residues. CDR3 DNA: TGTGCCAGCACCCCGACAGGGGGGAGCGGGGAGCTGTTTTTT. It encodes CASTPTGGSGELFF.

V usage is TRBV10-3 and J usage is TRBJ2-1; the match to TRBD2 covers 7 bases. J gave up 4 bases and V 10 bases, and 7 bases lay outside the gene matches. This CDR3 spans 13 amino acids. The germline CDR1 and CDR2 sequences are ENHRY and SYGVKD. CDR3 DNA sequence: TGTGCCACCGGACTAGGTGGGTACAATGAGCAGTTCTTC. Translating it yields CATGLGGYNEQFF.

The rearrangement uses TRBV7-9 and TRBJ2-1; TRBD1 matches at 7 bases. Germline values: CDR1 SEHNR, CDR2 FQNEAQ (reference sequence). CDR3 length: 14 amino acids. Losses at the gene ends were 5 bases for V and 7 bases for J; bases not matched to a gene: 8. CDR3 bases: TGTGCCAGCAGCGTACCGGGACAGTGGAATGAGCAGTTCTTC. Its translation: CASSVPGQWNEQFF.

The rearrangement joins TRBV7-6 to TRBJ2-2, with D perhaps matching TRBD1 (6 bases). CDR1 is SGHVS, CDR2 FNYEAQ, per germline. The CDR3 covers 17 residues. V lost 5 bases to trimming and J lost 3 bases, with 19 bases between them. As DNA, the CDR3 is TGTGCCAGCAGCCAGGGGTCTCCTCGGGAAGACACCGGGGAGCTGTTTTTT. Protein sequence: CASSQGSPREDTGELFF.

V is TRBV13 and J is TRBJ1-2; 7 bases map to TRBD1. The CDR3 has 14 residues. Germline CDR1 is PRHDT and CDR2 is FYEKMQ (reference sequence). Trimming cost V 5 bases and J 2 bases; bases outside gene matches: 5. For the CDR3, the DNA is TGTGCCAGCAGCCCGACAGGGTTCAACTATGGCTACACCTTC. This translates into CASSPTGFNYGYTF.

V is TRBV5-1 and J is TRBJ1-1; 8 bases match TRBD1. J lost 5 bases, V lost 4 bases, and 7 bases had no gene match. The CDR3 has 14 residues. Looked up from germline, CDR1 is SGHRS and CDR2 is YFSETQ. The CDR3 spells CASSPWTGRTEAFF. In nucleotides, the CDR3 is TGCGCCAGCAGCCCTTGGACAGGGAGGACTGAAGCTTTCTTT.

The chain links TRBV6-2 or TRBV6-3 to TRBJ2-5; 7 nucleotides align to TRBD2. CDR1 and CDR2 from the germline V gene are MNHEY and SVGEGT. The CDR3 length is 14 residues. V shed 7 bases, J shed 4 bases, and the junction held 9 bases outside the gene matches. CDR3 sequence reads: CASTPGGSPETQYF. The CDR3 bases are TGTGCCAGCACCCCCGGGGGGTCCCCAGAGACCCAGTACTTC.

V and J are TRBV30 and TRBJ1-2; D remains ambiguous. The germline gives CDR1 GTSNPN, CDR2 SVGIG (reference sequence). V was clipped by 8 bases and J by 3 bases, with 16 bases between them. The CDR3 extends over 13 amino acids. CDR3 residues: CAGGQIRDYGYTF. Written as DNA, the CDR3 is TGTGCCGGCGGTCAAATCCGGGACTATGGCTACACCTTC.

This chain uses TRBV24-1 with TRBJ2-2, with 7 bases that match TRBD1. V lost 4 bases to trimming and J lost 6 bases; unmatched junction nucleotides: 13. The length of the CDR3 is 17 residues. CDR1 is KGHDR, CDR2 SFDVKD, per germline. In DNA, the CDR3 is TGTGCCACCAGTGACCCTACAGGGGAAAGTGAGGCCGGGGAGCTGTTTTTT. It specifies CATSDPTGESEAGELFF.

This sequence joins TRBV3-1 (or the pseudogene TRBV3-2) and TRBJ1-3; unclear D gene. The V gene lost 1 base and the J gene lost 0 bases, with 10 bases spanning the gap. In germline, CDR1 is LGHDT, CDR2 YNNKEL (reference sequence). This CDR3 contains 16 residues. The CDR3 protein is CASSQAWQSSGNTIYF. The CDR3 DNA reads as TGTGCCAGCAGCCAAGCCTGGCAGTCCTCTGGAAACACCATATATTTT.

This clone was detected a few times. The chain recombines TRBV27 with TRBJ1-1; 11 bases match TRBD1. Looked up from germline, CDR1 is MNHEY and CDR2 is SMNVEV (reference sequence). With V trimmed by 7 bases and J by 13 bases, 8 bases remained unmatched. This CDR3 is built from 12 residues. The CDR3 here is CASTGTGGEFFF. The CDR3 DNA sequence: TGTGCCAGCACCGGGACAGGGGGTGAGTTTTTCTTT.